This TCR beta chain stems from a study of blood T cell repertoires in COVID-19. Overall study context: Material from acute and convalescent COVID-19 was sourced from the United States, Italy and Spain.

A COVID-19 case was met by exposed participants within 2 weeks before study entry. Per the original methods: How many nucleated cells were present was estimated from reference gene primer amplification. The repertoire was sequenced with immunoSEQ multiplex PCR; TCRdb's copy has only in-frame clones and lacks some. Clone size and the V and J calls come from that table; the DNA yielded D and trimming. This sample has 220,000 or so clones, with 90% found just once. The clonotype comes from a man in his forties or fifties who had been exposed to COVID-19. Sequenced material: PBMCs or T cells enriched from blood (not recorded which).

CDR3 sequence reads: CASSYSGRVTEAFF. CDR3 sequence (DNA): TGTGCCAGCAGTTACTCTGGCAGGGTCACTGAAGCTTTCTTT. The chain links TRBV6-5 to TRBJ1-1, with D tentatively TRBD1 (5 bases). The V and J ends lost 0 bases and 4 bases respectively, with 9 bases between them. CDR1 and CDR2 (germline): MNHEY, SVGAGI. The CDR3 has 14 amino acids.